Listed here are 2 T cell receptor beta chains from one sample, sequenced in a study of human T cells and chemical hapten exposure. TCRdb ran MiXCR on the RACE reads and lists one entry per CDR3 protein. Among about 380,000 distinct CDR3 sequences listed, about 5.1% were seen once. Time point of the sample: pre-sensitization, week 0. Described treatment: therapeutic diphenylcyclopropenone sensitization with weekly scalp DPC. The specimen was whole blood, collected in connection with sensitization to the hapten diphenylcyclopropenone (DPC). The receptor source for this set is a woman aged 45-60 years with alopecia areata. Some clones in this sample may be carry-over from other donors' samples.

The table lists this clonotype with many counts. The V gene is TRBV7-2, the J gene TRBJ2-3; TRBD2 agrees at 8 bases. The ends lost 3 bases at V and 4 bases at J; junction bases unmatched: 6. The CDR3 covers 15 residues. Per the germline V gene, CDR1 is SGHTA and CDR2 is FQGNSA. This CDR3 reads CASSLGGLGADTQYF. CDR3 DNA sequence: TGTGCCAGCAGCTTGGGGGGACTAGGGGCAGATACGCAGTATTTT.

This clonotype has just a few counts. J is TRBJ1-1 and V is TRBV6-2 or TRBV6-3; D unclear. This CDR3 comprises 16 residues. Trimming shortened V by 5 bases and J by 6 bases, and 22 bases separated the two germline ends. Per the germline V gene, CDR1 is MNHEY and CDR2 is SVGEGT. CDR3 residues: CASSKRTMGPSAEAFF. CDR3 sequence (DNA): TGTGCCAGCAGTAAAAGAACGATGGGTCCGTCGGCTGAAGCTTTCTTT.